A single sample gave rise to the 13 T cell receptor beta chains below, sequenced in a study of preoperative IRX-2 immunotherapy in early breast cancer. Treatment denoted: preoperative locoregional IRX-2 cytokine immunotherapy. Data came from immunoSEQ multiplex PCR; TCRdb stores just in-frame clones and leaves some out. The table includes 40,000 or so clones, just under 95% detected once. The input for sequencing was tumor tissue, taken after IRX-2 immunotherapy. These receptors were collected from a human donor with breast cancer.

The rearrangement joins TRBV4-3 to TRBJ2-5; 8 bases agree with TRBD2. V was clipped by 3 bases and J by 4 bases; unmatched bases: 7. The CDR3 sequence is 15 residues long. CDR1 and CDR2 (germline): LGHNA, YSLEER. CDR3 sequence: CASSQDPGLGETQYF. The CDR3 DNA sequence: TGCGCCAGCAGCCAGGACCCGGGACTAGGAGAGACCCAGTACTTC.

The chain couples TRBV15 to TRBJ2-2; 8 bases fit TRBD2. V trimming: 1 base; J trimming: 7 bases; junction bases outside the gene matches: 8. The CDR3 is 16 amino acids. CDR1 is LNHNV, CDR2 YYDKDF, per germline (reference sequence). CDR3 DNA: TGTGCCACCAGCAGAGGGAGATTCCGGGAGGGCGGGGAGCTGTTTTTT. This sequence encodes CATSRGRFREGGELFF. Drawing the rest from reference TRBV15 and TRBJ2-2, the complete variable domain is DAMVIQNPRYQVTQFGKPVTLSCSQTLNHNVMYWYQQKSSQAPKLLFHYYDKDFNNEADTPDNFQSRRPNTSFCFLDIRSPGLGDTAMYLCATSRGRFREGGELFFGEGSRLTVL.

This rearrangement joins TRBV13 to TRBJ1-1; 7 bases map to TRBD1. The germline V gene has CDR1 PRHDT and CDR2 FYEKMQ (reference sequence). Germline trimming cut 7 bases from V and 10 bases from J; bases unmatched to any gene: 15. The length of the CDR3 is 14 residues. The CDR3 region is CASTTRQGWARAFF. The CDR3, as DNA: TGTGCCAGCACCACGAGACAGGGATGGGCTAGAGCTTTCTTT. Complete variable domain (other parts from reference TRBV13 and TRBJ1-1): AAGVIQSPRHLIKEKRETATLKCYPIPRHDTVYWYQQGPGQDPQFLISFYEKMQSDKGSIPDRFSAQQFSDYHSELNMSSLELGDSALYFCASTTRQGWARAFFGQGTRLTVV.

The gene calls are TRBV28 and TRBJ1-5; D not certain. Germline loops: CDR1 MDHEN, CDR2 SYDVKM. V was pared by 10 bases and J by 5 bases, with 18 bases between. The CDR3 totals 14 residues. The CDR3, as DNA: TGTGCCACCCTGGATGGGCTTTCAGATCAGCCCCAGCATTTT. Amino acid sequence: CATLDGLSDQPQHF. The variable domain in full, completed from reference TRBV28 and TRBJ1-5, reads DVKVTQSSRYLVKRTGEKVFLECVQDMDHENMFWYRQDPGLGLRLIYFSYDVKMKEKGDIPEGYSVSREKKERFSLILESASTNQTSMYLCATLDGLSDQPQHFGDGTRLSIL.

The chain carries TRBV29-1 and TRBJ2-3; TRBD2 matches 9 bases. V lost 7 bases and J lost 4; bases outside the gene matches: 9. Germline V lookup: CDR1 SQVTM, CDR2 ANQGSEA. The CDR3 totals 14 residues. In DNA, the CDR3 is TGCAGCGCTGGAGTAGCGGGAGCGTCAGATACGCAGTATTTT. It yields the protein CSAGVAGASDTQYF.

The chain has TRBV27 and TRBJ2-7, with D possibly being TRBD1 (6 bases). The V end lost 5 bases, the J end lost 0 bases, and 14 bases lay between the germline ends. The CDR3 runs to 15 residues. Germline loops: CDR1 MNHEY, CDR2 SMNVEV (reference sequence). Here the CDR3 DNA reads TGTGCCAGCAGTGGGTGGGACATCAGCTCCTACGAGCAGTACTTC. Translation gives CASSGWDISSYEQYF.

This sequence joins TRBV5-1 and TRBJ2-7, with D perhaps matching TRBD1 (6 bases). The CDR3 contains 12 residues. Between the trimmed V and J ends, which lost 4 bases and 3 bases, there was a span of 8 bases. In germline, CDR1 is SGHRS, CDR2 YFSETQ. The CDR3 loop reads CASSTGFYEQYF. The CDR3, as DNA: TGCGCCAGCAGCACAGGGTTCTACGAGCAGTACTTC.

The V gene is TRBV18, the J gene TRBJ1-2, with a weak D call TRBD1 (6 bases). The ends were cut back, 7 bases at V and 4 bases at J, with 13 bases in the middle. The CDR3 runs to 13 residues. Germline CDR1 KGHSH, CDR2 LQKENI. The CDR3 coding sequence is TGTGCCAGCTACTCACAGGGACCCTATGGCTACACCTTC. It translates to CASYSQGPYGYTF.

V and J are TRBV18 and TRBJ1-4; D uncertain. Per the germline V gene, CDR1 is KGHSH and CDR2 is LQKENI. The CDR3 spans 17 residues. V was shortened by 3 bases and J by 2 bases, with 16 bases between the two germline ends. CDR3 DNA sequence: TGTGCCAGCTCACCGGCATTTGGCAGGCGCACTAATGAAAAACTGTTTTTT. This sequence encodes CASSPAFGRRTNEKLFF. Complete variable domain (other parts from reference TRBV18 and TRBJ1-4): NAGVMQNPRHLVRRRGQEARLRCSPMKGHSHVYWYRQLPEEGLKFMVYLQKENIIDESGMPKERFSAEFPKEGPSILRIQQVVRGDSAAYFCASSPAFGRRTNEKLFFGSGTQLSVL.

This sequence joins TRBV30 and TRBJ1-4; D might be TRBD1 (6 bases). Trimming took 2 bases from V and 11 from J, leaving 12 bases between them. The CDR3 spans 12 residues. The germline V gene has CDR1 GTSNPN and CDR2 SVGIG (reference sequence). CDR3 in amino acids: CAWSRGSGKLFF. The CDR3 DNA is TGTGCCTGGAGTAGGGGGAGTGGGAAACTGTTTTTT.

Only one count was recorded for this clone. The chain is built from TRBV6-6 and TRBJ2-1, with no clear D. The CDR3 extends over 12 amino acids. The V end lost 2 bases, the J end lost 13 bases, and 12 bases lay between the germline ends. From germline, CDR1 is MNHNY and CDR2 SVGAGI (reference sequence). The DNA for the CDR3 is TGTGCCAGCAGTTACGAGGCTACCCTCCAGTTCTTC. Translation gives CASSYEATLQFF.

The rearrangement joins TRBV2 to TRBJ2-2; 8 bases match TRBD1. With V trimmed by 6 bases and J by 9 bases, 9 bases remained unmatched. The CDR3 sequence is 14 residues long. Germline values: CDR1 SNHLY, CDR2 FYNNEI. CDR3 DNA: TGTGCCAGCAGCCTAGCAGGGGGCTCGCGGGAGCTGTTTTTT. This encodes CASSLAGGSRELFF. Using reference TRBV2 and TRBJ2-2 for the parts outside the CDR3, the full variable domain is EPEVTQTPSHQVTQMGQEVILRCVPISNHLYFYWYRQILGQKVEFLVSFYNNEISEKSEIFDDQFSVERPDGSNFTLKIRSTKLEDSAMYFCASSLAGGSRELFFGEGSRLTVL.

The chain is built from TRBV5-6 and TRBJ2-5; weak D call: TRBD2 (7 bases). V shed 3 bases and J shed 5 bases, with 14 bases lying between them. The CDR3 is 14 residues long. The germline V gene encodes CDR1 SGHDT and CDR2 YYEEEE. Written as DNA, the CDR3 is TGTGCCAGCAGCTGGGGGGGCCTCGAGGAGACCCAGTACTTC. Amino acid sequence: CASSWGGLEETQYF. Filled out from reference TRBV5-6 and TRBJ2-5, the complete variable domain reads DAGVTQSPTHLIKTRGQQVTLRCSPKSGHDTVSWYQQALGQGPQFIFQYYEEEERQRGNFPDRFSGHQFPNYSSELNVNALLLGDSALYLCASSWGGLEETQYFGPGTRLLVL.